A single sample gave rise to the 6 T cell receptor beta chains below, sequenced in a study of blood T cell repertoires in COVID-19. Measured with immunoSEQ multiplex PCR; TCRdb has only the in-frame clones, and not every one. The sample records about 88,000 clones, more than 75% being singletons. The sequenced material came from peripheral blood. These receptors were taken from a woman between 65 and 79 years old with acute or convalescent COVID-19.

This chain joins TRBV27 and TRBJ1-6, with 8 bases fitting TRBD1. Trimming took 6 bases from V and 7 from J; bases not matched to a gene: 8. The germline V gene encodes CDR1 MNHEY and CDR2 SMNVEV (reference sequence). The CDR3 has 15 residues. CDR3 DNA: TGTGCCAGCAGACCGGACAGGGTACTAAATTCACCCCTCCACTTT. Amino acids: CASRPDRVLNSPLHF.

To note about this clone: Because it lacks the conserved phenylalanine or tryptophan at the end, this CDR3 is likely a read error. It is unclear where the CDR3 begins or ends on the DNA, so no DNA is shown, and the CDR3 is as TCRdb lists it. This sequence joins TRBV3-1 (or the pseudogene TRBV3-2) and TRBJ1-1; TRBD1, the D gene given by the table, was not confirmed from the DNA. The CDR3 has 11 residues if both end residues are counted. Per germline, CDR1 LGHDT and CDR2 YNNKEL (reference sequence). The CDR3 reads CASSQDRGQTY.

The CDR3 DNA follows: TGTGCCACCAGCAGAGGGACTAGCGGGAGGTCTGAGACCCAGTACTTC. As protein: CATSRGTSGRSETQYF. V usage is TRBV15 and J usage is TRBJ2-5; the match to TRBD2 covers 14 bases. The CDR3 spans 16 residues. V shed 1 base, J shed 5 bases, and the junction held 3 bases outside the gene matches. Germline V gives CDR1 LNHNV, CDR2 YYDKDF (reference sequence).

The V call is TRBV4-3, the J call TRBJ1-2; D unclear. V lost 0 bases to trimming and J lost 6 bases, with 20 bases between them. This CDR3 has 17 amino acids. Germline CDR1 reads LGHNA; CDR2 reads YSLEER. The CDR3 loop reads CASSQDPAGSTVDGYTF. The DNA of the CDR3 is TGCGCCAGCAGCCAAGATCCTGCAGGATCAACGGTGGATGGCTACACCTTC.

This rearrangement joins TRBV4-3 to TRBJ1-2; unclear D gene. From germline, CDR1 is LGHNA and CDR2 YSLEER. V was trimmed by 2 bases and J by 7 bases, leaving 14 bases between them. CDR3 length: 14 amino acids. CDR3 DNA sequence: TGCGCCAGCAGCCAATGGCCCCGGGTTGGTGGCTACACCTTC. Its translation: CASSQWPRVGGYTF.

This rearrangement joins TRBV27 to TRBJ1-1, with 7 bases fitting TRBD1. Per the germline V gene, CDR1 is MNHEY and CDR2 is SMNVEV (reference sequence). J lost 3 bases, V lost 5 bases, and 12 bases had no gene match. The CDR3 spans 16 residues. The CDR3 sequence is CASSPLQGNRDTEAFF. CDR3 nucleotides: TGTGCCAGCAGTCCCCTACAGGGGAATAGGGACACTGAAGCTTTCTTT.